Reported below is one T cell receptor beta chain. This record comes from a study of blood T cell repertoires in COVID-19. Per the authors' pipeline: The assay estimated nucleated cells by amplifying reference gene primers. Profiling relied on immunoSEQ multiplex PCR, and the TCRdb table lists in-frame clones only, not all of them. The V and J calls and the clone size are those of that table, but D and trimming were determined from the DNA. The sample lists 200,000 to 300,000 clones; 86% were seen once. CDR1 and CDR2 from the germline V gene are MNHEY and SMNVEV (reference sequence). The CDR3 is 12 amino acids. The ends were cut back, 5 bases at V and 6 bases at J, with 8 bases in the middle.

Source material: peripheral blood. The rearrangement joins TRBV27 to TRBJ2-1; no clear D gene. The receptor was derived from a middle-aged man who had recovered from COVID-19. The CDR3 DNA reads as TGTGCCAGCAGTAGCCTTCCCAATGAGCAGTTCTTC. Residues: CASSSLPNEQFF.